Only a few counts were recorded for the clone carrying this T cell receptor beta chain. What it binds is not known. The method was immunoSEQ multiplex PCR; TCRdb's version includes in-frame clones alone and lacks a portion of them. The repertoire holds 45,000 to 65,000 clones, with over 80% as singletons. The data belong to a study of T cell responses to AZD1222 COVID-19 vaccine. Whole-study results and caveats: Recipients of AZD1222 seropositive at baseline numbered only 6 or 7. Mostly white British, mostly female donors; authors suggested clonal diversity may be underestimated.

V gave up 3 bases and J gave up 4 bases; unmatched junction bases: 10. Germline loops: CDR1 MNHNS, CDR2 SASEGT. The CDR3 is 16 residues long. The rearrangement uses TRBV6-1 and TRBJ1-2; 8 bases map to TRBD1. This clonotype originated in an adult who received the AZD1222 COVID-19 vaccine. Sequences were derived from peripheral blood, sampled 28 days after the second AZD1222 dose. DNA of the CDR3: TGTGCCAGCAGTGACCCCTGGACAGGGTTGGGCTATGGCTACACCTTC. Translated: CASSDPWTGLGYGYTF.